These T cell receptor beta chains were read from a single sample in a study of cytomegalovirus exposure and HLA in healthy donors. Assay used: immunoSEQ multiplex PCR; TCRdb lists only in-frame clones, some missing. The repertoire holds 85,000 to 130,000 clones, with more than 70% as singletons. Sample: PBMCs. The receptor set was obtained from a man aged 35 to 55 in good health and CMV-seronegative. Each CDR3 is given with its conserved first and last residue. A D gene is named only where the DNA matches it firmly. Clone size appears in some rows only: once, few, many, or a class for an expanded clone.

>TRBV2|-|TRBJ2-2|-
TGTGCCAGCAGGGAGACCCGGGCCGGGGAGCTGTTTTTT
CASRETRAGELFF
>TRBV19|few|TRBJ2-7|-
TGTGCCAGTAGTATAGGGGCGAGCGAGCAGTACTTC
CASSIGASEQYF
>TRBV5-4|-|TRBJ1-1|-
TGTGCCAGCAGCTTCCAGGATGGCACTGAGGCTTTCTTT
CASSFQDGTEAFF
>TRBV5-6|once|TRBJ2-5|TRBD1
TGTGCCAGCAGCCATGACAGGGAGGAGACCCAGTACTTC
CASSHDREETQYF
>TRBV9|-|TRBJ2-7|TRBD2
TGTGCCAGCAGTGGGGCCGGGACTAGCGTACTCAGCGAGCAGTACTTC
CASSGAGTSVLSEQYF
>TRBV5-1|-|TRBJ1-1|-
TGCGCCAGTATGCTTCGTGGCGGGACTGAAGCTTTCTTT
CASMLRGGTEAFF
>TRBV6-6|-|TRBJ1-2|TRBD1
TGTGCCAGCAGTTACGGACAGGGTGCGTTTTTTAGGGGCTACACCTTC
CASSYGQGAFFRGYTF
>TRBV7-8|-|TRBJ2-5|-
TGTGCCAGCAGCTGGGGTCCCCGGGGTCGTGAGACCCAGTACTTC
CASSWGPRGRETQYF
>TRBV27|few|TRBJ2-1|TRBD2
TGTGCCAGCAGTTCCCCCGGACTAGGAAATGAGCAGTTCTTC
CASSSPGLGNEQFF
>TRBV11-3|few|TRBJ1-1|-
TGTGCCAGCAGCTTAAGGGGGAACACTGAAGCTTTCTTT
CASSLRGNTEAFF
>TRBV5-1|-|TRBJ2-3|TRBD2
TGCGCCAGCAGCTTGGAAGTTAGCGGGGGACGCTACACTAGCACAGATACGCAGTATTTT
CASSLEVSGGRYTSTDTQYF
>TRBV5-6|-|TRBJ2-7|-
TGTGCCAGCAGGTTGACAGGCAGTCCTTTGGCCGAGCAGTACTTC
CASRLTGSPLAEQYF
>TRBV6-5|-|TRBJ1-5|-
TGTGCCAGCAGTGACTGGGGGCATCAGCCCCAGCATTTT
CASSDWGHQPQHF
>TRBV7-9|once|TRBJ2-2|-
TGTGCCAGCAGCCCGTTGACTCGGAACACCGGGGAGCTGTTTTTT
CASSPLTRNTGELFF
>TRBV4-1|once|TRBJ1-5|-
TGCGCCAGCAGCTCCACCAGCGATCAGCCCCAGCATTTT
CASSSTSDQPQHF
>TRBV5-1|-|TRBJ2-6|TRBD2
TGCGCCAGCAGCCCAGGGCTAGCGGTCGGTTCTGGGGCCAACGTCCTGACTTTC
CASSPGLAVGSGANVLTF
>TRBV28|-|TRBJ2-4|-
TGTGCCAGCAGTGACATCTCCGGTGTCAGGGCCAAAAACATTCAGTACTTC
CASSDISGVRAKNIQYF
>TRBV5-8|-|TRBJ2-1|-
TGTGCCAGCAGCACCTGGGGCTCGAGCTCCTACAATGAGCAGTTCTTC
CASSTWGSSSYNEQFF
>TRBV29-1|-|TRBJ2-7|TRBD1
TGCAGCGTTGAATCCAGGGGGCCTAACCTGACCCCCTACGAGCAGTACTTC
CSVESRGPNLTPYEQYF
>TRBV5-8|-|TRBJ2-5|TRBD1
TGTGCCAGCAGCTCCGGACAGCTCAGGGGGTCAGAGACCCAGTACTTC
CASSSGQLRGSETQYF
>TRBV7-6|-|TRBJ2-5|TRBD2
TGTGCCAGCAGCTTAGCTGGCGGGGGGGCCATTGGAGAGACCCAGTACTTC
CASSLAGGGAIGETQYF
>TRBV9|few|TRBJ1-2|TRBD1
TGTGCCAGCAGCTCCGACCGGGACAGGGGGCAAGGCTACACCTTC
CASSSDRDRGQGYTF
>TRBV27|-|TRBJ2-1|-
TGTGCCAGCATTGCCCCGCAGGGCGGTCGGGGGGAGCAGTTCTTC
CASIAPQGGRGEQFF
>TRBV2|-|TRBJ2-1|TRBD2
TGTGCCAGCAAGGGCACACTCTCTAGCGGGGGGGGATTAGGTGAGCAGTTCTTC
CASKGTLSSGGGLGEQFF
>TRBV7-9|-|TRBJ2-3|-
TGTGCCAGCAGCGTTTCTCGACAGATTGACACAGATACGCAGTATTTT
CASSVSRQIDTDTQYF
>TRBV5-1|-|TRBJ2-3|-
TGCGCCAGCAGCTTGGAGCAGGGTACAGATACGCAGTATTTT
CASSLEQGTDTQYF
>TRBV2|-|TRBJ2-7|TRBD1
TGTGCCAGCAGTCTTATGAGGACAGGGGAGAGGTACGAGCAGTACTTC
CASSLMRTGERYEQYF
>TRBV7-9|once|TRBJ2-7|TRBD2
TGTGCCAGCAGCTTACGGGGGGGCTCAGACGAGCAGTACTTC
CASSLRGGSDEQYF
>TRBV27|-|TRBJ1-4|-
TGTGCCAGCAGTTCCCCCCGACAGGAAATGTTTTTT
CASSSPRQEMFF
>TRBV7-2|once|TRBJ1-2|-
TGTGCCAGCAGTCAGGGGTGGGGTAACGGCTACACCTTC
CASSQGWGNGYTF
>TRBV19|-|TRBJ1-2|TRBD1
TGTGCCAGTAGTATGGGACAGGGATGGGGCTACACCTTC
CASSMGQGWGYTF
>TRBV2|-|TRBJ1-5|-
TGTGCCAGCAGTGCGTCTAGGGGGAATCAGCCCCAGCATTTT
CASSASRGNQPQHF
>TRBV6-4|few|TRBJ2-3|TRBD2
TGTGCCAGCAGTACGGGGACTAGCGGGGGGCCGTCTAGCACAGATACGCAGTATTTT
CASSTGTSGGPSSTDTQYF
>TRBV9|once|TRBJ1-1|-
TGTGCCAGCAGCGTTCGACAGGTGAACACTGAAGCTTTCTTT
CASSVRQVNTEAFF
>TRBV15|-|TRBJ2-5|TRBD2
TGTGCCACCAGCAGAGAGGCTAGCGGGGAAACCCAGTACTTC
CATSREASGETQYF
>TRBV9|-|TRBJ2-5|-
TGTGCCAGCAGCTTTCAAACTAGCCTCGGGGAGACCCAGTACTTC
CASSFQTSLGETQYF
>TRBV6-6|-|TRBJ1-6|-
TGTGCCAGCAGTCCCCTGGACAAAGCGAATTCACCCCTCCACTTT
CASSPLDKANSPLHF
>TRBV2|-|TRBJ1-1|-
TGTGCCAGCAGTGAAGCGTATAGGAACACTGAAGCTTTCTTT
CASSEAYRNTEAFF
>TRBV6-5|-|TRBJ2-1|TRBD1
TGTGCCAGCAGACGACCGGGACAGCGTTACAATGAGCAGTTCTTC
CASRRPGQRYNEQFF
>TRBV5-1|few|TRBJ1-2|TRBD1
TGCGCCAGCAGCGCCTCCGGGACAGAGGACCACCTCTTC
CASSASGTEDHLF
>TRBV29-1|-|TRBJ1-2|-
TGCAGCGTTTCCAGGGATTACTATGGCTACACCTTC
CSVSRDYYGYTF
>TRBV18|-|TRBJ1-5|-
TGTGCCAGCTCGTTGGGAGAGAGCAATCAGCCCCAGCATTTT
CASSLGESNQPQHF
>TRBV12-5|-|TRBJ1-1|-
TGTGCTAGTGGACCACAGGGGAACACTGAAGCTTTCTTT
CASGPQGNTEAFF
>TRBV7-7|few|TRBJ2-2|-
TGTGCCAGCAGCTCTTACGGCACCGGGGAGCTGTTTTTT
CASSSYGTGELFF
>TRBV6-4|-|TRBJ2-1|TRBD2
TGTGCCAGCAGTGACTCAAGCGGGGGGGCCAATGAGCAGTTCTTC
CASSDSSGGANEQFF
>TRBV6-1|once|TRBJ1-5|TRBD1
TGTGCCAGCAGTGGCCGGGACAGGGGAGGCAATCAGCCCCAGCATTTT
CASSGRDRGGNQPQHF
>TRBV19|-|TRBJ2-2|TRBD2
TGTGCCAGTAGTGCCCCTAGCGGGAACACCGGGGAGCTGTTTTTT
CASSAPSGNTGELFF
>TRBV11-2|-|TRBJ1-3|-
TGTGCCAGCAGCTTAGCGTTCTACAGGGAGACTGGAAACACCATATATTTT
CASSLAFYRETGNTIYF
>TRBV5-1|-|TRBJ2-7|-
TGCGCCAGCAGCTTCGTACAGAGCCCCTACGAGCAGTACTTC
CASSFVQSPYEQYF
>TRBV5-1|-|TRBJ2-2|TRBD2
TGCGCCAGCAGACCTGGTCCTAGCGGGTTCACCGGGGAGCTGTTTTTT
CASRPGPSGFTGELFF
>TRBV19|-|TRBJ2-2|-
TGTGCCAGTAGTATAACGGGGGTATCCACCGGGGAGCTGTTTTTT
CASSITGVSTGELFF
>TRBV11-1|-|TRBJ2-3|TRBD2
TGTGCCAGCAGCTCAAGCGGGATAACCACAGATACGCAGTATTTT
CASSSSGITTDTQYF
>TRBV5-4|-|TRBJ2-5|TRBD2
TGTGCCAGCAGCCGTACTAGCGGGGGAAAAGAGACCCAGTACTTC
CASSRTSGGKETQYF
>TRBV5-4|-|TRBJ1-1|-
TGTGCCAGCAGCTCACCGGGACATGAAGCTTTCTTT
CASSSPGHEAFF
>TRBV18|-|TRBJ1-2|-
TGTGCCAGCTCACCATCGGGGGTCAGGGATGGCTACACCTTC
CASSPSGVRDGYTF